Listed below are T cell receptor beta chains from one sample, sequenced in a study of somatic mutations in cytotoxic T cells in rheumatoid arthritis. TCRdb keeps only in-frame clones here, not all; method: immunoSEQ multiplex PCR. The sample has about 11,000 clones; 55% to 75% are singletons. Sequencing input: CD8+ T cells sorted from blood. The receptors derive from an adult with rheumatoid arthritis. Each CDR3 is given without its conserved first and last residue. The order of the fields is J gene, V gene, CDR3 protein.

J gene: TRBJ1-1; V gene: TRBV7-9; CDR3 protein: ASSDREMNTEAF
J gene: TRBJ1-2; V gene: TRBV2; CDR3 protein: ASGDSYGYT
J gene: TRBJ2-1; V gene: TRBV27; CDR3 protein: ASRRLGQKDNEQF
J gene: TRBJ1-2; V gene: TRBV29-1; CDR3 protein: SVGERTPQRGYGYT
J gene: TRBJ1-3; V gene: TRBV19; CDR3 protein: ASSSHSGNTIY
J gene: TRBJ1-4; V gene: TRBV4-1; CDR3 protein: ASRDQREKLF
J gene: TRBJ1-2; V gene: TRBV29-1; CDR3 protein: SVERTGTNYGYT
J gene: TRBJ2-1; V gene: TRBV7-8; CDR3 protein: ASSQTSARLDNEQF
J gene: TRBJ2-7; V gene: TRBV6-1; CDR3 protein: ASSDPGVPSYEQY
J gene: TRBJ2-2; V gene: TRBV5-6; CDR3 protein: ASSQTGELF
J gene: TRBJ2-1; V gene: TRBV5-1; CDR3 protein: ASSWGLAGGGGPLDNEQF
J gene: TRBJ2-1; V gene: TRBV29-1; CDR3 protein: SALRNEQF
J gene: TRBJ2-7; V gene: TRBV27; CDR3 protein: ASSLSWGYEQY
J gene: TRBJ2-1; V gene: TRBV28; CDR3 protein: ASSIDGSSYNEQF
J gene: TRBJ1-2; V gene: TRBV7-9; CDR3 protein: ASYPGGPQGAIRGYT
J gene: TRBJ2-7; V gene: TRBV28; CDR3 protein: ASGPSLSYEQY
J gene: TRBJ2-3; V gene: TRBV7-8; CDR3 protein: ASSLSGGITDTQY
J gene: TRBJ1-2; V gene: TRBV9; CDR3 protein: ASREGGTYGYT
J gene: TRBJ2-7; V gene: TRBV27; CDR3 protein: ASSLSGESYEQY
J gene: TRBJ2-2; V gene: TRBV5-1; CDR3 protein: ASSLGFAGRPTGELF
J gene: TRBJ2-4; V gene: TRBV6-6; CDR3 protein: ASSYSLQGFENIQY
J gene: TRBJ2-1; V gene: TRBV27; CDR3 protein: ASSFGRPSNEQF
J gene: TRBJ2-2; V gene: TRBV6-5; CDR3 protein: ASSYSANSGELF
J gene: TRBJ2-7; V gene: TRBV11-2; CDR3 protein: ASSLAIGRVYEQY
J gene: TRBJ2-2; V gene: TRBV14; CDR3 protein: ASSQVPTGGYTGELF
J gene: TRBJ1-5; V gene: TRBV6-5; CDR3 protein: ASSYSGQGNQPQH
J gene: TRBJ2-7; V gene: TRBV27; CDR3 protein: ASSLFGGSAYEQY
J gene: TRBJ1-4; V gene: TRBV11-2; CDR3 protein: ASSLVGTADEKLF
J gene: TRBJ2-1; V gene: TRBV6-1; CDR3 protein: ASTFLIGASNEQF
J gene: TRBJ2-3; V gene: TRBV12-5; CDR3 protein: ASGPGLAGPTTDTQY
J gene: TRBJ2-3; V gene: TRBV7-8; CDR3 protein: ASSETSGGAIGTDTQY
J gene: TRBJ2-7; V gene: TRBV7-2; CDR3 protein: ASSSGLVDEQY
J gene: TRBJ2-1; V gene: TRBV27; CDR3 protein: ASSRGLAGAKQPDNEQF
J gene: TRBJ1-1; V gene: TRBV9; CDR3 protein: ASSVGQGAEAF
J gene: TRBJ1-6; V gene: TRBV5-1; CDR3 protein: ASSLAGPNSPLH
J gene: TRBJ1-5; V gene: TRBV19; CDR3 protein: ASSLGGQGQPQH
J gene: TRBJ1-1; V gene: TRBV4-1; CDR3 protein: ASSLTGGASTEAF
J gene: TRBJ1-1; V gene: TRBV5-1; CDR3 protein: ASSPIEANTEAF
J gene: TRBJ1-2; V gene: TRBV27; CDR3 protein: ASSTRQVIGYGYT
J gene: TRBJ2-5; V gene: TRBV6-1; CDR3 protein: ASSGTGTSGEETQY
J gene: TRBJ1-1; V gene: TRBV11-2; CDR3 protein: ASSLGTANTEAF
J gene: TRBJ2-1; V gene: TRBV19; CDR3 protein: ASSISLAANEQF
J gene: TRBJ2-1; V gene: TRBV4-1; CDR3 protein: ASSQGPGNEQF
J gene: TRBJ2-7; V gene: TRBV28; CDR3 protein: ASSFRGTTYEQY
J gene: TRBJ2-3; V gene: TRBV19; CDR3 protein: ASSIPGQGVLDTQY
J gene: TRBJ2-7; V gene: TRBV28; CDR3 protein: ASSSTHHPGTGYEQY
J gene: TRBJ2-7; V gene: TRBV10-1; CDR3 protein: PHLRRISYEQY
J gene: TRBJ2-7; V gene: TRBV28; CDR3 protein: ASSFGPGTGAYEQY
J gene: TRBJ2-1; V gene: TRBV13; CDR3 protein: ASSFVTGGADEQF
J gene: TRBJ1-2; V gene: TRBV7-8; CDR3 protein: ASRAGQGHYGYT
J gene: TRBJ1-5; V gene: TRBV19; CDR3 protein: ASKTLHMGYQPQH
J gene: TRBJ2-5; V gene: TRBV7-9; CDR3 protein: ASSFPRDIVQETQY
J gene: TRBJ2-1; V gene: TRBV6-1; CDR3 protein: ASRASSYNEQF